The 7 T cell receptor beta chains below were found in one sample sequenced in a study of spatial heterogeneity in lung cancer. MiXCR was run by TCRdb on the 5' RACE reads, yielding one entry per CDR3 protein. The sample includes 70,000 to 90,000 distinct CDR3 sequences, 13% of them seen just once. Time point of the sample: sample taken at primary tumor resection. Whole RNA, isolated from tumor, nontumor lung or frozen PBMC, was sequenced without prior sorting. The material was PBMCs, obtained at surgery. These receptors were taken from a male donor with early-stage non-small cell lung cancer.

There are many counts of this clonotype. V gene TRBV29-1 combines with J gene TRBJ1-1; the D is unclear. The CDR3 consists of 12 residues. Trimming took off 5 bases at V and 6 bases at J, with 13 bases between the two ends. Germline lookup yields CDR1 SQVTM and CDR2 ANQGSEA. CDR3 residues: CSVLSPGAEAFF. The CDR3 DNA reads as TGCAGCGTTCTTTCCCCCGGGGCTGAAGCTTTCTTT.

This clonotype was seen repeatedly, ten times or more. The J gene is TRBJ2-7, the V gene TRBV5-1; 8 positions agree with TRBD1. V shed 6 bases, J shed 0 bases, and the junction held 5 bases outside the gene matches. Germline V lookup: CDR1 SGHRS, CDR2 YFSETQ. The CDR3 has 14 amino acids. In DNA form, the CDR3 reads TGCGCCAGCACTCTAACAGGGGGCTCCTACGAGCAGTACTTC. Residues: CASTLTGGSYEQYF.

This clonotype was counted only a few times. This chain joins TRBV3-1 and TRBJ2-5; D is unclear. The V end lost 4 bases, the J end lost 2 bases, and 5 bases lay between the germline ends. The CDR3 extends over 12 amino acids. Germline assignment: CDR1 LGHDT and CDR2 YNNKEL (reference sequence). The DNA of the CDR3 is TGTGCCAGCAGCCTTGTTCAAGAGACCCAGTACTTC. It specifies CASSLVQETQYF.

This clonotype was seen more than once but under ten times. The rearrangement joins TRBV9 to TRBJ1-2; D unresolved. Per germline, CDR1 SGDLS and CDR2 YYNGEE. CDR3 size: 13 residues. Trimming shortened V by 0 bases and J by 1 base, and 4 bases separated the two germline ends. The CDR3 nucleotides are TGTGCCAGCAGCGTAGACAGTAACTATGGCTACACCTTC. Protein: CASSVDSNYGYTF.

This clonotype was counted ten times or more. The V gene is TRBV7-3, the J gene TRBJ2-5, with TRBD2 identical over 9 bases. This CDR3 has 16 residues. Germline V CDR1 and CDR2: SGHTA, FQGTGA. V trimming: 5 bases; J trimming: 4 bases; junction bases outside the gene matches: 11. For the CDR3, the DNA is TGTGCCAGCAGCCTGAACGGGGGAGCGGGAGGAGAGACCCAGTACTTC. Its protein is CASSLNGGAGGETQYF.

In its sample, this clonotype was seen a few times. The rearrangement joins TRBV7-8 to TRBJ1-4; no clear D. The CDR3 spans 13 residues. V was clipped by 5 bases and J by 9 bases, with 13 bases between them. Germline lookup yields CDR1 SGHVS and CDR2 FQNEAQ. The CDR3 coding sequence is TGTGCCAGCAGCCGGGAGCTACGCCAAAAACTGTTTTTT. Amino acid sequence: CASSRELRQKLFF. The variable domain in full, with the rest retrieved from reference TRBV7-8 and TRBJ1-4, is GAGVSQSPRYKVAKRGQDVALRCDPISGHVSLFWYQQALGQGPEFLTYFQNEAQLDKSGLPSDRFFAERPEGSVSTLKIQRTQQEDSAVYLCASSRELRQKLFFGSGTQLSVL.

This clonotype has only a few counts. The chain is built from TRBV7-6 and TRBJ2-3; D gene ambiguous. CDR1 and CDR2 (germline): SGHVS, FNYEAQ. Trimming took off 1 base at V and 3 bases at J, with 5 bases between the two ends. The CDR3 sequence is 13 residues long. The DNA of the CDR3 is TGTGCCAGCAGCTTAGGATGGACAGATACGCAGTATTTT. Protein: CASSLGWTDTQYF.